This T cell receptor beta chain was sequenced for a study of blood T cell repertoires in COVID-19. Study in general: Samples representing acute and convalescent COVID-19 were sourced from the United States, Italy and Spain.

Authors' analysis steps: Amplification of reference gene primers was used by the study to estimate nucleated cell counts. Clones were sequenced by immunoSEQ multiplex PCR, and TCRdb holds only the in-frame ones, with some missing. V, J and clone size are taken as reported in that table, and D and trimming were inferred from the DNA itself. The sample includes some 320,000 clones, 70% to 90% of them seen just once. V lost 8 bases to trimming and J lost 0 bases, with 10 bases between them. The CDR3 covers 13 residues. The germline CDR1 and CDR2 sequences are MGHDK and SYGVNS. Participant age was roughly 18 to 100 years, and participants resided in about two dozen US areas. Which cohort a participant joined came from the clinical history participants gave.

V usage is TRBV25-1 and J usage is TRBJ2-5; D gene ambiguous. Input material: PBMCs or T cells enriched from blood (not recorded which). This sequence originates from a woman aged 25 to 39 who had recovered from COVID-19. The CDR3 loop is CASRRKDQETQYF. CDR3 nucleotide sequence: TGTGCCAGCCGGCGGAAGGACCAAGAGACCCAGTACTTC.